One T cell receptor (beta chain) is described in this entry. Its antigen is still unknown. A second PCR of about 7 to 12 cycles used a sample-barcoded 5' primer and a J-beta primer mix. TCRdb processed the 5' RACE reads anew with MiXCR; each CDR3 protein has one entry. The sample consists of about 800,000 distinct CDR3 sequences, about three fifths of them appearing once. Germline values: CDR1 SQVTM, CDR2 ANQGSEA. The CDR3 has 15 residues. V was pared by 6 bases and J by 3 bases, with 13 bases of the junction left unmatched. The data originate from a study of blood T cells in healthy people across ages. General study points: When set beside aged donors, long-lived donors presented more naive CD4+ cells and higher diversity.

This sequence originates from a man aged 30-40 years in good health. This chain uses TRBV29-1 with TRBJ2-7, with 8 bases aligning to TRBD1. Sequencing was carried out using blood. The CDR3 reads CSVTHPGQAVYEQYF. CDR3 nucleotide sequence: TGCAGCGTAACCCACCCGGGACAGGCAGTCTACGAGCAGTACTTC.